This T cell receptor beta chain is from a study of shared clonotypes between healthy human individuals (dated by TCRdb to about 2020). About the investigation overall: The cohort included three men and a couple of women between 18 and 49 years of age. Different laboratories and diverse techniques were used to prepare libraries and sequence TCR repertoires, to increase sequencing depth and limit assay-specific biases. Blood TCR repertoires of about five healthy adults were deeply sequenced to estimate repertoire size and the extent of clonotype sharing between individuals. Leukapheresis yielded between about 0.8 and 8.9 billion PBMCs per donor. For each donor, CD4 naive and CD4 memory were each given three plates, CD8 naive was given two plates, and CD8 memory was given one plate.

The donors were healthy, HIV-negative adults who had no recently reported acute infections or vaccinations. Every donor was a Caucasian adult residing in Nashville, Tennessee, USA. Magnetic negative selection was used to enrich CD4+ T cells, after which naive cells were positively selected on CD45RA and the negative fraction became the memory subset. Blood was collected by leukapheresis, and PBMCs were isolated by Ficoll-Histopaque density gradient centrifugation and then cryopreserved in liquid nitrogen vapor phase. Analytical flow cytometry was used to check the purity and quantity of each magnetically sorted T cell population. From each sorted fraction, genomic DNA was isolated and quantified by UV absorbance on a Nanodrop 2000c. Using the deep immunoSEQ assay, TCR CDR3 regions were amplified from genomic DNA by multiplex PCR. Genomic DNA extracted from each cell subset was distributed evenly over all wells of several immunoSEQ 96-well plates, and each plate served as one replicate. For sorted subsets, 150 to 250 ng of genomic DNA, equivalent to around 30,000 T cell genomes, went into each replicate PCR. Purified libraries were measured with a Qubit 3.0 fluorometer, size-checked on a Bioanalyzer 2100, and measured again with the KAPA Library Quantification kit. Every immunoSEQ 96-well plate was sequenced on a separate single-read 150-cycle Illumina NextSeq 550 flow cell. As for the original processing: The immunoSEQ output contained only junctional sequences without quality scores, so filtering could not match that applied to full-length reads. Sequences were annotated with PyIR, a Python wrapper for IgBLAST v1.9, and V/J genes and CDR3 were assigned using IMGT germline references. Any read was removed if the V/J assignment was weak (E-value above 1e-6), the CDR3 was missing, or the read contained stop codons, out-of-frame junctions, or ambiguous translated residues. A V3J clonotype was defined by an identical inferred V gene, J gene, and CDR3 amino acid sequence. Percentage overlap between repertoires was calculated by dividing the number of shared unique clonotypes by the size of the smaller repertoire. Repertoire richness was assessed with RTK rarefaction, the Chao1 estimator, and Recon v2.1 estimates of unobserved clonotypes. Generation probabilities for all TCRbeta clonotypes obtained by the gDNA method from a handful of donors were computed using OLGA. In TCRdb, the immuneACCESS table is reduced to in-frame sequences with V and J assigned. These tables do not hold every clone; where another copy was compared, an unresolved V gene accounts for under half, and the others remain unexplained. For V, J and clone size, that table is used; D and trimming come from the DNA. The sample records approximately 500,000 clones, 90% to 96% of which are singletons. The ten biggest clones cover less than 0.06% of the sample.

The study at large found these results: Sampling was restricted to blood, and TCR repertoires in tissue are likely to differ from TCR repertoires in blood. Rarefaction of sorted-subset datasets indicated incomplete sequencing despite the large sequencing depth. Compared with non-shared clonotypes, clonotypes shared by all four sorted-subset donors had higher generation probabilities. Because the study included only a small number of donors, the genetic and exposure-history diversity represented was limited. Based on pairwise subsampling, the degree of clonotype sharing among donors was expected to be affected by sequencing depth. Naive subsets generally had larger estimated clonotype richness than memory subsets. When a handful of donors were compared, the shared fraction of clonotypes was about 5% for naive CD4, more than 3% for naive CD8, roughly 2.3% for memory CD4, and 0.35% to 0.5% for memory CD8.

Based on the germline V gene, the CDR1 and CDR2 sequences are SGHDT and YYEEEE. The CDR3 runs 17 residues from the cysteine to the phenylalanine. Only the CDR3 DNA is retained, 51 bases long and in frame from the first base. The trim is 0 bases for V and 0 bases for J, with a gap of 15 bases between the germline ends. Concerning this clone: The antigen it recognizes is unknown. Base-call qualities are not available, and no considerably larger clone is one nucleotide away.

The chain is made from TRBV5-6 and TRBJ1-1; the D gene is not confidently resolved. The origin of this receptor is a woman aged 25 to 45 in good health. Sequenced material: naive CD4+ T cells sorted from blood. The sample's cell subset or site label, in plain terms: CD45RA+ positively selected. The CDR3 sequence is CASSLVGVGDMNTEAFF. DNA sequence: TGTGCCAGCAGCTTGGTTGGGGTCGGGGATATGAACACTGAAGCTTTCTTT.